This T cell receptor beta chain was documented in a study of blood T cell repertoires in COVID-19. Trimming pared 1 base from V and 1 base from J, leaving 10 bases between. Germline V CDR1 and CDR2: GTSNPN, SVGIG (reference sequence). CDR3 length: 14 amino acids. Produced via immunoSEQ multiplex PCR; TCRdb's table is partial and in-frame only. The sample holds 80,000 to 100,000 clones; 81% are singletons and the top ten take roughly 4.4%. This receptor was identified in a man aged 60 to 75 with acute or convalescent COVID-19. The rearrangement joins TRBV30 to TRBJ1-1; a possible D gene is TRBD1 (5 bases). Sequencing was performed on peripheral blood. The CDR3 bases are TGTGCCTGGAGTGCAGGGTTCGGGAACACTGAAGCTTTCTTT. Its translation: CAWSAGFGNTEAFF. Filled out from reference TRBV30 and TRBJ1-1, the complete variable domain reads SQTIHQWPATLVQPVGSPLSLECTVEGTSNPNLYWYRQAAGRGLQLLFYSVGIGQISSEVPQNLSASRPQDRQFILSSKKLLLSDSGFYLCAWSAGFGNTEAFFGQGTRLTVV.